This is a list of T cell receptor beta chains from one sample in a study of cytomegalovirus exposure and HLA in healthy donors. Profiling relied on immunoSEQ multiplex PCR, and the TCRdb table lists in-frame clones only, not all of them. The sample records 170,000 or so clones, approximately 81% being singletons. The sequenced material came from PBMCs. Source of these receptors: a man aged 18 to 30 in good health and CMV-seropositive. CDR3s include the opening cysteine and the closing phenylalanine or tryptophan. The D gene is left open where the match is weak.

d_gene	v_gene	j_gene	CDR3aa
-	TRBV4-1	TRBJ1-1	CASSQGEAVRTEAFF
TRBD1	TRBV27	TRBJ2-6	CASSLRGQSFHSGANVLTF
TRBD2	TRBV27	TRBJ2-2	CASSLASGTGELFF
-	TRBV28	TRBJ2-7	CASSSPHSGQSYEQYF
TRBD2	TRBV5-4	TRBJ2-7	CASSLGAYVAGGLYEQYF
-	TRBV11-1	TRBJ2-5	CASSLGGGGTQYF
TRBD1	TRBV18	TRBJ2-5	CASSLDRVQETQYF
TRBD1	TRBV7-9	TRBJ1-6	CASSPRQGNNSPLHF
TRBD1	TRBV7-8	TRBJ2-5	CASSLVTGTAAQYF
TRBD1	TRBV4-2	TRBJ2-2	CASSYTGTGGAGELFF
-	TRBV7-9	TRBJ2-7	CASSREAAYEQYF
TRBD1	TRBV13	TRBJ1-1	CASSPQGVNTEAFF
TRBD2	TRBV28	TRBJ2-7	CASSRTSGGADEQYF
TRBD1	TRBV28	TRBJ1-5	CASRPTGEGQPQHF
-	TRBV28	TRBJ2-5	CASSPPGQVQETQYF
TRBD2	TRBV7-6	TRBJ2-7	CASSGLAGGGYEQYF
TRBD1	TRBV30	TRBJ1-2	CAWHRQGSNYGYTF
-	TRBV6-5	TRBJ2-4	CASGELGTSKNIQYF
TRBD1	TRBV6-1	TRBJ1-5	CASSEQGAGQPQHF
-	TRBV5-1	TRBJ2-3	CASSLSVDTQYF
TRBD2	TRBV10-3	TRBJ2-7	CAISSGTTPYEQYF
-	TRBV11-2	TRBJ2-2	CASSLPNDRRDTGELFF
-	TRBV28	TRBJ2-1	CASSRGAVGEQFF
TRBD1	TRBV10-2	TRBJ2-5	CASSEATGGVGTQYF
TRBD2	TRBV6-5	TRBJ2-3	CASSPPSGSWDTQYF
-	TRBV7-2	TRBJ1-2	CASSFSYFRLDQNYGYTF
-	TRBV6-5	TRBJ1-5	CAITRAGVRGQPQHF
TRBD1	TRBV19	TRBJ1-2	CASLRTGSNYGYTF
-	TRBV7-3	TRBJ1-1	CASSSRPETEAFF
-	TRBV9	TRBJ2-3	CASSSRQSTDTQYF
TRBD2	TRBV5-1	TRBJ2-2	CASGGVSPNTGELFF
TRBD2	TRBV7-9	TRBJ2-3	CASSLPKGLAGAADTQYF
TRBD1	TRBV6-5	TRBJ1-2	CASSYYGQGGGYTF
-	TRBV4-1	TRBJ2-7	CASSQERTPGGYEQYF
TRBD2	TRBV6-7	TRBJ2-1	CASSYALTSGSSIEQFF
-	TRBV11-2	TRBJ2-7	CASSLGTAPYEQYF
TRBD1	TRBV27	TRBJ1-1	CASTQGQGLSEAFF
-	TRBV28	TRBJ2-7	CASSLAGYEQYF
-	TRBV5-6	TRBJ2-2	CASSVGGIGGIAGELFF
-	TRBV28	TRBJ1-1	CASREWETEAFF
-	TRBV18	TRBJ2-3	CASSPRVGATDTQYF
-	TRBV30	TRBJ2-3	CAWSVLDTDTQYF
TRBD1	TRBV11-2	TRBJ1-2	CASSLEGDRTNYGYTF
-	TRBV21-1	TRBJ2-1	CASSTRRVDRAYNEQFF
TRBD2	TRBV7-9	TRBJ2-1	CASSPLAGDRNEQFF
-	TRBV5-1	TRBJ2-5	CASVPGGGRETQYF